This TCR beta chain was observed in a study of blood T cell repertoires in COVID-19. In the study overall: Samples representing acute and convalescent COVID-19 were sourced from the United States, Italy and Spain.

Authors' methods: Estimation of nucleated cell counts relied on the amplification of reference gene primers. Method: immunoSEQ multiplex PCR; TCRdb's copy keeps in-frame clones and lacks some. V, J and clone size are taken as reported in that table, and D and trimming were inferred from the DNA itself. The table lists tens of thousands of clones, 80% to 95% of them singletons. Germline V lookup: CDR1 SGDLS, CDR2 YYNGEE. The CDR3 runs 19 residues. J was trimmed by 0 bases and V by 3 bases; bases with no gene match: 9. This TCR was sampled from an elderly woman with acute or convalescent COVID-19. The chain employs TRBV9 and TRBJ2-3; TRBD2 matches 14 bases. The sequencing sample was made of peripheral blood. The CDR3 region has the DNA TGTGCCAGCAGCGCATGGACTAGCGGGGGGCCTCCTAGCACAGATACGCAGTATTTT. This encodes CASSAWTSGGPPSTDTQYF.